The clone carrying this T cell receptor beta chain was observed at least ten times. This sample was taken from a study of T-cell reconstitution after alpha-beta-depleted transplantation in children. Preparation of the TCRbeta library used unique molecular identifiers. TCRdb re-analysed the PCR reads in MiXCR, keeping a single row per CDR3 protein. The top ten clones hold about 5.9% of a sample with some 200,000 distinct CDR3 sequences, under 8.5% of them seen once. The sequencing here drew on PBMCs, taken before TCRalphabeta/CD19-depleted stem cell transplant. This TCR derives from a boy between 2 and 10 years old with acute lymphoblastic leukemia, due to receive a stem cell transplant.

The CDR3 DNA sequence: TGTGCCAGCAGTGGAGACAGAATGGGGTTTTTCACTGAAGCTTTCTTT. It codes for CASSGDRMGFFTEAFF. This sequence joins TRBV28 and TRBJ1-1; D may be TRBD1 (5 bases). Trimming shortened V by 5 bases and J by 4 bases, and 20 bases separated the two germline ends. Germline V gives CDR1 MDHEN, CDR2 SYDVKM. This CDR3 has 16 residues.